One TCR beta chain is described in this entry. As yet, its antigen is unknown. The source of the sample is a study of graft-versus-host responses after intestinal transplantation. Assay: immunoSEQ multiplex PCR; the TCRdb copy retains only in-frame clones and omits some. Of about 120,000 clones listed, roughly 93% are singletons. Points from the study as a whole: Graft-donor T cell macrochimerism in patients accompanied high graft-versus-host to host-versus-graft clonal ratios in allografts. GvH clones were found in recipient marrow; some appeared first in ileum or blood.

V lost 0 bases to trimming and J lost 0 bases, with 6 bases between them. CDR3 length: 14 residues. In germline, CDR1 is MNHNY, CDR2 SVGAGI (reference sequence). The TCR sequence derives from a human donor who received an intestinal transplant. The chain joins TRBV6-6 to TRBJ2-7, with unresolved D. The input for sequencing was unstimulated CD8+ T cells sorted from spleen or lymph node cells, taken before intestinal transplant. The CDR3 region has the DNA TGTGCCAGCAGTTACTCCCACGGCTCCTACGAGCAGTACTTC. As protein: CASSYSHGSYEQYF.